The entry below describes one TCR beta chain. Its target is unknown. This entry comes from a study of T cell responses to AZD1222 COVID-19 vaccine. Generated by immunoSEQ multiplex PCR, the TCRdb table keeps only in-frame clones and is missing some. The data contain about 100,000 clones, about 90% of them seen just once; the ten biggest clones take up approximately 8.9%. The V gene lost 5 bases and the J gene lost 1 base, with 12 bases spanning the gap. The CDR3 spans 14 residues. Germline CDR1 and CDR2: LGHDT and YNNKEL (reference sequence). Findings and caveats of the study: Scientists sampled the repertoires only once the peak T cell response had passed.

V and J are TRBV3-1 (or the pseudogene TRBV3-2) and TRBJ2-7; no definite D call. The input for sequencing was peripheral blood, taken 28 days after the second AZD1222 dose. This sequence originates from an adult who received the AZD1222 COVID-19 vaccine. CDR3 sequence (DNA): TGTGCCAGCAGCAATGACCCTGGATCCTACGAGCAGTACTTC. Amino acid sequence: CASSNDPGSYEQYF.